This T cell receptor (beta chain) was captured in a study of CD8 T cells in ankylosing spondylitis. Points from the study as a whole: Clones that were linked to disease were CD8+ and were relatively rare in peripheral blood.

This clonotype was recorded many times. The antigen is not known. Quantitative 5'-RACE was performed with molecular barcodes, and it yielded the TCR beta libraries. TCRdb processed the 5' RACE reads anew with MiXCR; each CDR3 protein has one entry. The table lists 130,000 or so distinct CDR3 sequences, more than 6.5% of them singletons. Germline CDR1 is MNHEY and CDR2 is SMNVEV (reference sequence). This CDR3 is built from 17 residues. The V and J ends lost 2 bases and 2 bases, in that order; junction bases with no gene match: 11. The sample was blood, either unsorted or a sorted T cell fraction (not recorded which). The chain joins TRBV27 to TRBJ2-7; 8 bases map to TRBD1. This TCR was recovered from a male donor with ankylosing spondylitis or in good health (not recorded which). The CDR3 reads CASSLLLTGQATYEQYF. The CDR3 nucleotides read TGTGCCAGCAGTTTACTCCTTACGGGACAGGCAACCTACGAGCAGTACTTC.